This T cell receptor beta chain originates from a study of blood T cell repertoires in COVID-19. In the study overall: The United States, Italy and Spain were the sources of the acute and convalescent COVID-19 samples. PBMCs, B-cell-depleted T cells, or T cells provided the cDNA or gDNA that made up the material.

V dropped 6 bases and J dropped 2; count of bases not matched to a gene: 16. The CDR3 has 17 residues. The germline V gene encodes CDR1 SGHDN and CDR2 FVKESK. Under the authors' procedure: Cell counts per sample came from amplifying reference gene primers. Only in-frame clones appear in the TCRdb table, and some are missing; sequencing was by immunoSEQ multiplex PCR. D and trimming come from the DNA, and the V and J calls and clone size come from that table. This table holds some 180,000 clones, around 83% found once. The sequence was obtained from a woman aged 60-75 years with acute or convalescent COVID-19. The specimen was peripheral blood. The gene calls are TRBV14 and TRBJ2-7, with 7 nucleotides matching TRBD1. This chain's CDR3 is CASRNTDTGQRTYEQYF. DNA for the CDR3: TGTGCCAGCAGGAATACCGACACGGGACAGAGAACCTACGAGCAGTACTTC.